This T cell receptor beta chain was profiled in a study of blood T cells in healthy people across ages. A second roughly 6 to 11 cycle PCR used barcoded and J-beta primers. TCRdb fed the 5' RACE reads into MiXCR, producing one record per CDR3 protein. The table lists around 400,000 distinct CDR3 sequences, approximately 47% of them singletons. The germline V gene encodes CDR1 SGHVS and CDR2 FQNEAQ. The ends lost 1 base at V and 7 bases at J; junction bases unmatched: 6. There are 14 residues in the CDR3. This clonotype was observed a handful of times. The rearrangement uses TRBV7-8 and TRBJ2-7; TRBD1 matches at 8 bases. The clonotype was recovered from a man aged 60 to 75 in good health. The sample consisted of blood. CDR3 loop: CASSLDQGAEEQYF. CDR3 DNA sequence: TGTGCCAGCAGCTTAGATCAGGGGGCGGAAGAGCAGTACTTC.